A single T cell receptor (beta chain) is shown here with its context. Its matching antigen is unknown. The data derive from a study of T-cell reconstitution after alpha-beta-depleted transplantation in children. The TCRbeta library incorporated unique molecular identifiers. TCRdb redid the calling of the PCR reads with MiXCR, one entry per CDR3 protein. The data contain approximately 47,000 distinct CDR3 sequences, about 47% of them singletons. Study-wide findings and caveats: By one year post-transplant, T-cell counts and diversity largely arose from T cells that were newly produced. Elevated TCRbeta diversity at day 60 was traced, in some patients, to surviving recipient T cells and thymic progenitors.

This TCR was sampled from a boy in the first two years of life with SCID, due to receive a stem cell transplant. The sequencing used peripheral blood, collected before TCRalphabeta/CD19-depleted stem cell transplant.

The CDR3 coding sequence is TGTGCCAGCTCACCGGGGACAGGACCCAATGAGCAGTTCTTC. Amino acids: CASSPGTGPNEQFF. The chain combines TRBV6-4 with TRBJ2-1; 8 bases align to TRBD1. Germline lookup yields CDR1 MRHNA and CDR2 SNTAGT. This CDR3 spans 14 amino acids. V lost 8 bases, J lost 6 bases, and 9 bases stayed unmatched.